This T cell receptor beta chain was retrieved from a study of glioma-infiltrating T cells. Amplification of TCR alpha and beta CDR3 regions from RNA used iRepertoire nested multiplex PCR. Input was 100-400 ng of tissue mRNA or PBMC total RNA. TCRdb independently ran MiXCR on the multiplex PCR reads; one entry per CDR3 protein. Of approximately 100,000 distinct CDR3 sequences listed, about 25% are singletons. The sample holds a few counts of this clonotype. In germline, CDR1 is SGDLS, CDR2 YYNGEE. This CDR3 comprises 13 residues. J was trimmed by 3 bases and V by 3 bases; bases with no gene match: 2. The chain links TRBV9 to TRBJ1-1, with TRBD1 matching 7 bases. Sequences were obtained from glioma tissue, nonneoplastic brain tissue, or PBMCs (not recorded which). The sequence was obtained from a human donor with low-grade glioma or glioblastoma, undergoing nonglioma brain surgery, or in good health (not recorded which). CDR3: CASSGQGYTEAFF. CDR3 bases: TGTGCCAGCAGCGGACAGGGATACACTGAAGCTTTCTTT.